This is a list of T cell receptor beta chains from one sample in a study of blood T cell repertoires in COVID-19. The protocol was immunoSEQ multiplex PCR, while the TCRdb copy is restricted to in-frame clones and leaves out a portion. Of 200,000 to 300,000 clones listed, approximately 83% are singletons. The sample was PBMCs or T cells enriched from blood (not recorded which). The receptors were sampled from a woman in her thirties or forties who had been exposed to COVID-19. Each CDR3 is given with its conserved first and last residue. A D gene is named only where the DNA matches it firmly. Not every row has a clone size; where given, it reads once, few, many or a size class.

cdr3_nt: TGTGCCAGCAGTTACTCGGGGCAGATCAATCAGCCCCAGCATTTT
cdr3_aa: CASSYSGQINQPQHF
cdr3_length: 15
j_call: TRBJ1-5
clone_size: .
v_call: TRBV6-5
d_call: .

cdr3_nt: TGTGCCAGCAGCTTGGCCAATCCCGGGGGGGGCACAGATACGCAGTATTTT
cdr3_aa: CASSLANPGGGTDTQYF
cdr3_length: 17
j_call: TRBJ2-3
clone_size: .
v_call: TRBV5-4
d_call: TRBD2

cdr3_nt: TGTGCCAGCAAGCGGCGGGACAGCTCCTACGAGCAGTACTTC
cdr3_aa: CASKRRDSSYEQYF
cdr3_length: 14
j_call: TRBJ2-7
clone_size: .
v_call: TRBV6-5
d_call: .

cdr3_nt: TGTGCCAGCAGCCTTAGCGGGGGGGTGTTGAAGGATGAGCAGTTCTTC
cdr3_aa: CASSLSGGVLKDEQFF
cdr3_length: 16
j_call: TRBJ2-1
clone_size: .
v_call: TRBV5-4
d_call: TRBD2

cdr3_nt: TGTGCCAGCAGTTACCGCGGGACAGGGGGAACTGAAGCTTTCTTT
cdr3_aa: CASSYRGTGGTEAFF
cdr3_length: 15
j_call: TRBJ1-1
clone_size: once
v_call: TRBV6-5
d_call: TRBD1

cdr3_nt: TGTGCCAGCAGCTTAGGTAGCGGGGGGACCCCTGGGGAGCAGTACTTC
cdr3_aa: CASSLGSGGTPGEQYF
cdr3_length: 16
j_call: TRBJ2-7
clone_size: .
v_call: TRBV7-6
d_call: TRBD2

cdr3_nt: TGTGCCAGCAGCCAACAATTACAGGGATATGGCTACACCTTC
cdr3_aa: CASSQQLQGYGYTF
cdr3_length: 14
j_call: TRBJ1-2
clone_size: few
v_call: TRBV4-2
d_call: .

cdr3_nt: TGTGCCAGCAGCCACCTACTTGACAGGGGCGCGGGGGATACGCAGTATTTT
cdr3_aa: CASSHLLDRGAGDTQYF
cdr3_length: 17
j_call: TRBJ2-3
clone_size: .
v_call: TRBV3-1/TRBV3-2
d_call: TRBD1

cdr3_nt: TGTGCCAGCAGTTATGACAGAGATCAGCCCCAGCATTTT
cdr3_aa: CASSYDRDQPQHF
cdr3_length: 13
j_call: TRBJ1-5
clone_size: .
v_call: TRBV3-1/TRBV3-2
d_call: .

cdr3_nt: TGTGCCAGCAGTCCGGGGGGGAGGGACAAAAACATTCAGTACTTC
cdr3_aa: CASSPGGRDKNIQYF
cdr3_length: 15
j_call: TRBJ2-4
clone_size: .
v_call: TRBV27
d_call: TRBD2

cdr3_nt: TGTGCCAGTAGGCCGCTATTAGATTCACCCCTCCACTTT
cdr3_aa: CASRPLLDSPLHF
cdr3_length: 13
j_call: TRBJ1-6
clone_size: .
v_call: TRBV19
d_call: .

cdr3_nt: TGTGCCAGCAGTGACACAGGGACCTACGAGCAGTACTTC
cdr3_aa: CASSDTGTYEQYF
cdr3_length: 13
j_call: TRBJ2-7
clone_size: .
v_call: TRBV25-1
d_call: .

cdr3_nt: TGTGCCAGCAGCGTAGAAGGGGACAGGGGGCTGCACGAGCAGTACTTC
cdr3_aa: CASSVEGDRGLHEQYF
cdr3_length: 16
j_call: TRBJ2-7
clone_size: .
v_call: TRBV9
d_call: TRBD1

cdr3_nt: TGTGCCAGCAGTCCCCCGAAGGGCGGACAGGGGGCGCGTGGCTACACCTTC
cdr3_aa: CASSPPKGGQGARGYTF
cdr3_length: 17
j_call: TRBJ1-2
clone_size: .
v_call: TRBV28
d_call: TRBD1

cdr3_nt: TGTGCCAGTAGTCCCCGGAGCCCACGGGACGAGCAGTACTTC
cdr3_aa: CASSPRSPRDEQYF
cdr3_length: 14
j_call: TRBJ2-7
clone_size: .
v_call: TRBV19
d_call: .

cdr3_nt: TGTGCCAGCAGCGCCGGGAAGGCGATGTTGTTTTTT
cdr3_aa: CASSAGKAMLFF
cdr3_length: 12
j_call: TRBJ2-2
clone_size: .
v_call: TRBV28
d_call: .

cdr3_nt: TGTGCCAGCAGGGGACAGTTGAACACCGGGGAGCTGTTTTTT
cdr3_aa: CASRGQLNTGELFF
cdr3_length: 14
j_call: TRBJ2-2
clone_size: .
v_call: TRBV2
d_call: TRBD1

cdr3_nt: TGTGCCAGCAGCTGGGAACAGGGGCCCTACGAGCAGTACTTC
cdr3_aa: CASSWEQGPYEQYF
cdr3_length: 14
j_call: TRBJ2-7
clone_size: .
v_call: TRBV5-6
d_call: TRBD1

cdr3_nt: TGTGCCAGCAGCCAAGGAAATCTACCTAATTCACCCCTCCACTTT
cdr3_aa: CASSQGNLPNSPLHF
cdr3_length: 15
j_call: TRBJ1-6
clone_size: .
v_call: TRBV3-1/TRBV3-2
d_call: .

cdr3_nt: TGTGCCAGCAGCGCAGGGGTTCAGCCCCAGCATTTT
cdr3_aa: CASSAGVQPQHF
cdr3_length: 12
j_call: TRBJ1-5
clone_size: once
v_call: TRBV7-9
d_call: .

cdr3_nt: TGTGCCAGCACCCCCCAGGGCGTTAACTATGGCTACACCTTC
cdr3_aa: CASTPQGVNYGYTF
cdr3_length: 14
j_call: TRBJ1-2
clone_size: .
v_call: TRBV28
d_call: .

cdr3_nt: TGTGCCAGCAGGGGAGGGAGATCTGGGGCCAACGTCCTGACTTTC
cdr3_aa: CASRGGRSGANVLTF
cdr3_length: 15
j_call: TRBJ2-6
clone_size: few
v_call: TRBV2
d_call: TRBD2

cdr3_nt: TGTGCCAGCAGTTTATTGATTCCACGTCAGGGGAGCCCTATGAACACTGAAGCTTTCTTT
cdr3_aa: CASSLLIPRQGSPMNTEAFF
cdr3_length: 20
j_call: TRBJ1-1
clone_size: .
v_call: TRBV27
d_call: .

cdr3_nt: TGTGCCAGCAGTGTTACTGCTAACTATGGCTACACCTTC
cdr3_aa: CASSVTANYGYTF
cdr3_length: 13
j_call: TRBJ1-2
clone_size: .
v_call: TRBV12-3/TRBV12-4
d_call: .